The rows below give T cell receptor beta chains drawn from one sample of a study of cytomegalovirus exposure and HLA in healthy donors. Assay: immunoSEQ multiplex PCR; the TCRdb copy retains only in-frame clones and omits some. Among about 140,000 clones, around 80% were seen once, and the ten largest hold 1.9%. The sequenced material came from PBMCs. The receptor source for this set is a woman in her forties in good health and CMV-seronegative. CDR3s include the opening cysteine and the closing phenylalanine or tryptophan. D genes are given only for firm matches. A clone size is listed for some rows: how often the clone was seen (once, few, many), or a class if it is expanded.

j_call v_call clone_size d_call cdr3_nt cdr3_aa
TRBJ2-1 TRBV27 NA NA TGTGCCAGCAGTTTTTATCCGACAGATAACAATGAGCAGTTCTTC CASSFYPTDNNEQFF
TRBJ2-7 TRBV4-1 NA TRBD1 TGCGCCAGCAGCCAAGTAGACAGGGACTACGAGCAGTACTTC CASSQVDRDYEQYF
TRBJ1-2 TRBV2 NA NA TGTGCCAGCGGCTCAGTTAACTATGGCTACACCTTC CASGSVNYGYTF
TRBJ2-1 TRBV11-3 NA TRBD2 TGTGCCAGCAGCTTAGAGACGGGCGGGAGTCGGTATGAGCAGTTCTTC CASSLETGGSRYEQFF
TRBJ2-5 TRBV9 NA NA TGTGCCAGCAGCCAGGGGCGGAAGGAGACCCAGTACTTC CASSQGRKETQYF
TRBJ2-5 TRBV27 NA TRBD1 TGTGCCAGCAGTTTTGGACAGGGGAGCCGCCAAGAGACCCAGTACTTC CASSFGQGSRQETQYF
TRBJ1-1 TRBV27 NA TRBD1 TGTGCCAGCAGTTTATCGGCGACAGGGTGGTACACTGAAGCTTTCTTT CASSLSATGWYTEAFF
TRBJ2-5 TRBV5-6 NA NA TGTGCCAGCAGCTTTCGAGGGTGGGAGACCCAGTACTTC CASSFRGWETQYF
TRBJ1-2 TRBV6-6 NA NA TGTGCCAGCAGTTACTCGGTTGGGGAGTCGGACTATGGCTACACCTTC CASSYSVGESDYGYTF
TRBJ2-2 TRBV6-5 NA NA TGTGCCAGCAGTTATGGTGGGCAACCCCTCACCGGGGAGCTGTTTTTT CASSYGGQPLTGELFF
TRBJ1-4 TRBV4-3 NA TRBD1 TGCGCCAGCAGCCAAGATTGGGACAGGGGTGGAAAACTGTTTTTT CASSQDWDRGGKLFF
TRBJ2-5 TRBV9 NA TRBD1 TGTGCCAGCAGCGTAGACCCAGGGGGAGAGACCCAGTACTTC CASSVDPGGETQYF
TRBJ1-2 TRBV6-1 NA NA TGTGCCAGCAGTGAACATGGCTCAAACTATGGCTACACCTTC CASSEHGSNYGYTF
TRBJ2-7 TRBV2 NA NA TGTGCCAGCAGTCCTAAATACGAGCAGTACTTC CASSPKYEQYF
TRBJ2-6 TRBV5-4 NA TRBD1 TGTGCCAGCAGGACAGGGGGCCTATCTGGGGCCAACGTCCTGACTTTC CASRTGGLSGANVLTF
TRBJ2-7 TRBV28 NA TRBD1 TGTGCCAGCAGTTTTTCCGGACTGACGACAGGGGTAGGCGAGCAGTACTTC CASSFSGLTTGVGEQYF
TRBJ1-1 TRBV5-1 NA TRBD1 TGCGCCAGCAGCAAGACAGGGGTCCCTGAAGCTTTCTTT CASSKTGVPEAFF
TRBJ2-7 TRBV18 NA NA TGTGCCAGCTCAAATCAAACGGGATACTACGAGCAGTACTTC CASSNQTGYYEQYF
TRBJ2-7 TRBV19 NA TRBD1 TGTGCCAGTAGTAGCCCCGGGACAGGAGATCACGAGCAGTACTTC CASSSPGTGDHEQYF
TRBJ2-1 TRBV5-1 NA NA TGCGCCAGCAGCGCGGGACTTCTCTACAATGAGCAGTTCTTC CASSAGLLYNEQFF
TRBJ1-4 TRBV28 NA TRBD1 TGTGCCAGCAGTTTATTGGGACAGGGTAGTGGGGAAAAACTGTTTTTT CASSLLGQGSGEKLFF
TRBJ2-7 TRBV6-1 few TRBD2 TGTGCCAGCATAACTAGCGGGAGCTACGAGCAGTACTTC CASITSGSYEQYF
TRBJ1-2 TRBV7-3 NA TRBD1 TGTGCCAGCAGCTCCACCCCGGGACAGACCTATGGCTACACCTTC CASSSTPGQTYGYTF
TRBJ1-1 TRBV10-1 NA NA TGCGCCAGCAGTGATGGTTGGCGGGGGGCGCCCACTGAAGCTTTCTTT CASSDGWRGAPTEAFF
TRBJ2-7 TRBV6-1 NA NA TGTGCCAGCAGAGTACTTTCAGGGGCGTCCTACGAGCAGTACTTC CASRVLSGASYEQYF
TRBJ1-2 TRBV6-1 NA NA TGTGCCAGCAGACAGGGAGTCCCCTATGGCTACACCTTC CASRQGVPYGYTF
TRBJ2-7 TRBV19 once TRBD2 TGTGCCAGTCGCCTAGCGGGGTCCTACGAGCAGTACTTC CASRLAGSYEQYF
TRBJ1-2 TRBV4-2 NA NA TGTGCCAGCCGGACCCGGGGGAACTATGGCTACACCTTC CASRTRGNYGYTF
TRBJ2-7 TRBV9 few NA TGTGCCAGCAGCGTTACAGGGAACTCCTACGAGCAGTACTTC CASSVTGNSYEQYF
TRBJ2-7 TRBV20-1 NA NA TGCAGTGCAACCAGGGTTTACGAGCAGTACTTC CSATRVYEQYF
TRBJ2-1 TRBV4-2 once TRBD2 TGTGCCAGCAGCCAAGTGGAAAGACTAGCGGGAGGAGTTACGTTCTTC CASSQVERLAGGVTFF
TRBJ2-1 TRBV28 NA TRBD2 TGTGCCAGCAGCTACAGCGGGAGGGGAAACAATGAGCAGTTCTTC CASSYSGRGNNEQFF
TRBJ2-6 TRBV19 NA TRBD2 TGTGCCAGTAGTTTCTTCGGGGGGGCTGGGGCCAACGTCCTGACTTTC CASSFFGGAGANVLTF
TRBJ2-7 TRBV6-1 NA NA TGTGCCAGCAGTGTTGCAGACTCCTACGAGCAGTACTTC CASSVADSYEQYF
TRBJ2-3 TRBV4-3 NA TRBD2 TGCGCCAGCAGCCAAGGACTAGCGGTCCCAGATACGCAGTATTTT CASSQGLAVPDTQYF
TRBJ1-4 TRBV11-2 NA NA TGTGCCAGCAGCTTAGAGACAGGCGAAAAACTGTTTTTT CASSLETGEKLFF
TRBJ2-3 TRBV9 NA NA TGTGCCAGCAGCGGGTACTACGGCACAGATACGCAGTATTTT CASSGYYGTDTQYF
TRBJ1-2 TRBV7-9 NA NA TGTGCCAGCAGCCCGGGGAGCAGAAACTATGGCTACACCTTC CASSPGSRNYGYTF
TRBJ1-3 TRBV12-5 once NA TGTGCTAGTGGTTTGGCCTCCCGGGGGAGCTCTGGAAACACCATATATTTT CASGLASRGSSGNTIYF
TRBJ2-7 TRBV29-1 NA TRBD2 TGCAGCGTGGGACTAGCGCAGACCCCCTGGGAGCAGTACTTC CSVGLAQTPWEQYF
TRBJ2-1 TRBV4-2 NA NA TGTGCCAGCAGCCAAGATGTGGGGGGTAACAATGAGCAGTTCTTC CASSQDVGGNNEQFF
TRBJ1-5 TRBV29-1 NA NA TGCAGCGTTTTACAGGCGGGAAGCAATCAGCCCCAGCATTTT CSVLQAGSNQPQHF
TRBJ1-5 TRBV4-2 NA NA TGTGCCAGCAGCCAAGGACAGGAGGCAGGGCCTCAGCCCCAGCATTTT CASSQGQEAGPQPQHF
TRBJ2-7 TRBV11-2 NA NA TGTGCCAGCAGCATGGTAGGGGACACTTACTACGAGCAGTACTTC CASSMVGDTYYEQYF
TRBJ1-4 TRBV5-1 once TRBD1 TGCGCCAGCAGCCCAAACAGGGGGCGCGAAGAAAAACTGTTTTTT CASSPNRGREEKLFF
TRBJ1-1 TRBV6-5 NA NA TGTGCCAGCAGTTACATAGGGGGCACTGAAGCTTTCTTT CASSYIGGTEAFF
TRBJ2-1 TRBV14 few TRBD1 TGTGCCAGCCAGAGACAGGGTTCTTACAATGAGCAGTTCTTC CASQRQGSYNEQFF
TRBJ2-3 TRBV11-2 NA NA TGTGCCAGCAGCTACGGGGAGACAGATACGCAGTATTTT CASSYGETDTQYF
TRBJ1-1 TRBV7-2 NA NA TGTGCCAGCAGAGCAGGGTTTGGGACTGAAGCTTTCTTT CASRAGFGTEAFF
TRBJ2-3 TRBV7-9 NA TRBD2 TGTGCCAGGTCAAGCGGGGGGGAAGATACGCAGTATTTT CARSSGGEDTQYF
TRBJ1-2 TRBV28 NA TRBD1 TGTGCCAGCAGATTGCAGGGGGCTTATGGCTACACCTTC CASRLQGAYGYTF
TRBJ1-5 TRBV11-2 NA NA TGTGCCAGCAGCTTCTCAGGGGATAGCAATCAGCCCCAGCATTTT CASSFSGDSNQPQHF
TRBJ1-1 TRBV4-3 NA NA TGCGCCAGCAGCCAACTCTGGCAGGGTGCGTACACTGAAGCTTTCTTT CASSQLWQGAYTEAFF
TRBJ2-6 TRBV19 NA NA TGTGCCAGTAGTATATCGGGGGCTGGGGCCAACGTCCTGACTTTC CASSISGAGANVLTF
TRBJ2-1 TRBV4-3 NA TRBD2 TGCGCCAGCAGCCAAGATACCAGGGCCCTAGCGGGCCTGAACAATGAGCAGTTCTTC CASSQDTRALAGLNNEQFF
TRBJ2-1 TRBV6-5 NA NA TGTGCCAGCAGTTCACAGGGCTTTTCATCCTACAATGAGCAGTTCTTC CASSSQGFSSYNEQFF